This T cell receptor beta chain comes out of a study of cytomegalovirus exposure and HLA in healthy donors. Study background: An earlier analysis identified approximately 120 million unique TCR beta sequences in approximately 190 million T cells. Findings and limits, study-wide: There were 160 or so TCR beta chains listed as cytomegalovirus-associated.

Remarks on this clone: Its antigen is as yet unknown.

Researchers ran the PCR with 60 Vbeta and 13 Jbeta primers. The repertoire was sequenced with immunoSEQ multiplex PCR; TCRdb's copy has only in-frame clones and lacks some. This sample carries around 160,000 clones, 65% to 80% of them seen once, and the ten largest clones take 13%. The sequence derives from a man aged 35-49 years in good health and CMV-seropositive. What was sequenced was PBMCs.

CDR3 in amino acids: CAISDSGLNTGELFF. In DNA form, the CDR3 reads TGTGCCATCAGTGACAGCGGGCTTAACACCGGGGAGCTGTTTTTT. V is TRBV10-3 and J is TRBJ2-2; TRBD2 is a possible D gene (6 bases). V lost 3 bases to trimming and J lost 2 bases, with 10 bases between them. Germline loops: CDR1 ENHRY, CDR2 SYGVKD. The CDR3 contains 15 residues.